The text below deals with one TCR beta chain. This entry comes from a study of blood T cell repertoires in COVID-19. Background on the study: The cDNA or gDNA used as material had been derived from T cells, B-cell-depleted T cells, or PBMCs.

Original processing methods: Reference gene primer amplification in the assay estimated nucleated cell counts. Profiled with immunoSEQ multiplex PCR; TCRdb holds only in-frame clones, not every one. V and J calls and clone size are those listed in that table; D and trimming were worked out from the DNA. The profile covers some 240,000 clones, with around 86% appearing a single time and 2.5% to 3.5% taken by the ten largest. Germline V gene sequence: CDR1 LGHNA, CDR2 YNFKEQ. The CDR3 has 17 amino acids. V was pared by 4 bases and J by 7 bases, with 22 bases between. The sequence was collected from a woman aged 35 to 49 with acute COVID-19. The specimen sequenced was PBMCs or T cells enriched from blood (not recorded which). The chain has TRBV4-2 and TRBJ1-4, with D uncertain. The CDR3 bases are TGTGCCAGCAGCCCCACGTTGCTTGCAGGTGAAGTTGAAAAACTGTTTTTT. Its translation: CASSPTLLAGEVEKLFF.